The 21 T cell receptor beta chains presented below share a single source sample, sequenced in a study of blood T cell repertoires in COVID-19. TCRdb's table, derived via immunoSEQ multiplex PCR, lists solely in-frame clones and lacks some. The sample carries approximately 280,000 clones, approximately 91% recorded once. Sequenced material: peripheral blood. Every receptor here comes from a woman aged 55-70 years with acute or convalescent COVID-19.

The genes are TRBV4-1 and TRBJ1-1, with D perhaps TRBD1 (5 bases). Trimming cost V 1 base and J 1 base, with 19 bases left between them. The germline V gene encodes CDR1 MGHRA and CDR2 YSYEKL. CDR3 length equals 18 residues. CDR3 DNA sequence: TGCGCCAGCAGCCAAGCAGCGGGAGGGACTAGACCGAACACTGAAGCTTTCTTT. Translated: CASSQAAGGTRPNTEAFF.

This clone appeared once. The genes are TRBV6-1 and TRBJ1-2; 7 positions match TRBD1. J gave up 1 base and V 3 bases, and 11 bases lay outside the gene matches. The CDR3 has 17 amino acids. Germline CDR1 reads MNHNS; CDR2 reads SASEGT. The CDR3 sequence: CASSERQGGSLNYGYTF. The CDR3 DNA is TGTGCCAGCAGTGAGCGACAGGGTGGGAGCCTTAACTATGGCTACACCTTC.

This clone came up a few times. The chain links TRBV10-1 to TRBJ1-6; D not resolved. The CDR3 is made up of 14 amino acids. V dropped 6 bases and J dropped 10 bases, with 16 bases sitting between them. CDR1 WNHNN and CDR2 SYGVQD come from the germline V gene (reference sequence). As DNA, the CDR3 is TGCGCCAGCAGCCAGCGGCTTGGCTGGTCACCCCTCCACTTT. This sequence encodes CASSQRLGWSPLHF.

The chain carries TRBV5-4 and TRBJ2-5, with TRBD2 matching over 8 bases. The V gene's germline CDR1 is SGHNT and CDR2 YYREEE (reference sequence). The CDR3 consists of 15 residues. V was pared by 0 bases and J by 5 bases, with 6 bases of the junction left unmatched. The chain's CDR3 is CASSLAGGGGETQYF. As DNA, the CDR3 is TGTGCCAGCAGCTTGGCGGGGGGCGGGGGGGAGACCCAGTACTTC.

The chain combines TRBV7-9 with TRBJ2-7; perhaps TRBD1 as D (6 bases). CDR3 length: 15 amino acids. V was pared by 4 bases and J by 0 bases, with 13 bases between. Looked up from germline, CDR1 is SEHNR and CDR2 is FQNEAQ (reference sequence). CDR3 in amino acids: CASSSWTDSSYEQYF. The CDR3 DNA reads TGTGCCAGCAGCTCTTGGACAGATAGCTCCTACGAGCAGTACTTC.

This clone appeared a single time. The chain uses TRBV24-1 and TRBJ2-4; 8 bases are a match to TRBD1. The germline V gene has CDR1 KGHDR and CDR2 SFDVKD. CDR3 length: 16 residues. V lost 4 bases, J lost 6 bases, and 10 bases stayed unmatched. CDR3 coding DNA: TGTGCCACCAGTGACCCCAAACAGGGGGATAGAAACATTCAGTACTTC. Protein: CATSDPKQGDRNIQYF.

This clone was found once. The chain couples TRBV28 to TRBJ2-2; tentative D call: TRBD1 (6 bases). Looked up from germline, CDR1 is MDHEN and CDR2 is SYDVKM. Trimming shortened V by 8 bases and J by 3 bases, and 16 bases separated the two germline ends. The CDR3 sequence is 15 residues long. The CDR3 spells CASGGQWGYTGELFF. The CDR3 nucleotides are TGTGCCAGCGGTGGACAGTGGGGTTACACCGGGGAGCTGTTTTTT.

This chain connects TRBV4-3 to TRBJ2-7; D perhaps matches TRBD1 (6 bases). Germline lookup yields CDR1 LGHNA and CDR2 YSLEER. This CDR3 has 15 residues. Trimming left V 1 base short and J 4 bases short, with 14 bases between. CDR3 nucleotide sequence: TGCGCCAGCAGCCAAGTAGAACAGGGTGGTTACGAGCAGTACTTC. Protein: CASSQVEQGGYEQYF.

The rearrangement joins TRBV12-5 to TRBJ2-1; maybe TRBD2 (6 bases). The germline CDR1 and CDR2 sequences are LGHNT and FRNRAP. Between the trimmed V and J ends, which lost 1 base and 2 bases, there was a span of 6 bases. This CDR3 is built from 14 residues. As DNA, the CDR3 is TGTGCTAGTGGTTTGGGGACTACCTACAATGAGCAGTTCTTC. This encodes CASGLGTTYNEQFF.

This chain joins TRBV7-3 and TRBJ2-3; D ambiguous. The CDR3 length is 16 residues. Trimming removed 5 bases at V and 6 bases at J, with 21 bases between. Germline V gene lookup returns CDR1 SGHTA and CDR2 FQGTGA. The CDR3 DNA reads as TGTGCCAGCAGCCCTCGACCTGGAATGACAAGGGATACGCAGTATTTT. Translating gives CASSPRPGMTRDTQYF.

J is TRBJ2-3 and V is TRBV6-5, with TRBD1 identical over 9 bases. V gave up 4 bases and J gave up 4 bases; unmatched junction bases: 6. Germline CDR1 is MNHEY and CDR2 is SVGAGI. The length of the CDR3 is 15 residues. CDR3 DNA: TGTGCCAGCAGTTCCTCCGGACAGGGGTCAGATACGCAGTATTTT. Residues: CASSSSGQGSDTQYF.

V usage is TRBV9 and J usage is TRBJ2-3; D ambiguous. Germline assignment: CDR1 SGDLS and CDR2 YYNGEE. The CDR3 sequence is 15 residues long. V was shortened by 0 bases and J by 5 bases, with 13 bases between the two germline ends. This chain's CDR3 is CASSVAAKSGDTQYF. For the CDR3, the DNA is TGTGCCAGCAGCGTAGCCGCCAAGTCGGGAGATACGCAGTATTTT.

This clone was detected once. This chain uses TRBV19 with TRBJ2-1, with D perhaps TRBD1 (5 bases). CDR3 length: 18 residues. The germline gives CDR1 LNHDA, CDR2 SQIVND (reference sequence). Deletions cut 7 bases from V and 8 bases from J, with 30 bases between. The CDR3 region is CASKLYRPPEQVGHEQFF. The CDR3 coding sequence is TGTGCCAGTAAATTGTACCGACCCCCGGAACAGGTGGGGCATGAGCAGTTCTTC.

The chain links TRBV7-6 to TRBJ2-7; 13 nucleotides align to TRBD2. V was pared by 6 bases and J by 2 bases, with 4 bases of the junction left unmatched. CDR3 size: 15 residues. The germline gives CDR1 SGHVS, CDR2 FNYEAQ. The DNA of the CDR3 is TGTGCCAGCAGTCTTACTAGCGGGGGGGCCTACGAGCAGTACTTC. This sequence encodes CASSLTSGGAYEQYF.

This clone was found once. The rearrangement joins TRBV3-1 (or the pseudogene TRBV3-2) to TRBJ1-5, with 7 positions matching TRBD1. Germline V gene sequence: CDR1 LGHDT, CDR2 YNNKEL (reference sequence). This CDR3 region has 14 residues. The ends lost 1 base at V and 9 bases at J; junction bases unmatched: 6. This CDR3 is CASSQGRDRGPQHF. CDR3 nucleotides: TGTGCCAGCAGCCAAGGCCGGGACAGAGGGCCCCAGCATTTT.

The gene calls are TRBV4-3 and TRBJ2-2, with 7 positions matching TRBD1. The trim removed 4 bases at V and 2 bases at J, leaving 10 bases unmatched. Germline CDR1 LGHNA, CDR2 YSLEER. The CDR3 length is 17 residues. DNA for the CDR3: TGCGCCAGCAGCCCCCCCCTACAGGGGTACAACACCGGGGAGCTGTTTTTT. Protein product: CASSPPLQGYNTGELFF.

This clone was counted once. The CDR3 nucleotides read TGTGCCAGCAGCTCCGGACTAGCGGGAGGGCCTAGGAATGAGCAGTTCTTC. The encoded protein is CASSSGLAGGPRNEQFF. J is TRBJ2-1 and V is TRBV7-9; 15 positions agree with TRBD2. The length of the CDR3 is 17 residues. Germline lookup yields CDR1 SEHNR and CDR2 FQNEAQ (reference sequence). V trimming: 4 bases; J trimming: 7 bases; junction bases outside the gene matches: 8.

The rearrangement links TRBV5-4 to TRBJ2-1; TRBD2 matches at 7 bases. V gave up 0 bases and J gave up 5 bases; unmatched junction bases: 5. The germline V gene encodes CDR1 SGHNT and CDR2 YYREEE (reference sequence). The CDR3 contains 15 residues. The CDR3 DNA reads as TGTGCCAGCAGCTTGGCCGGGGGGAGAGACAATGAGCAGTTCTTC. This sequence encodes CASSLAGGRDNEQFF.

This clone was counted between two and nine times. The chain joins TRBV5-5 to TRBJ1-3; no definite D call. The germline CDR1 and CDR2 sequences are SGHKS and YYEKEE (reference sequence). This CDR3 contains 14 residues. V was clipped by 0 bases and J by 4 bases, with 8 bases between them. The CDR3 DNA is TGTGCCAGCAGCTTGGAGCCAGGAGGAAACACCATATATTTT. This sequence encodes CASSLEPGGNTIYF. The full variable domain, its missing parts supplied by reference TRBV5-5 and TRBJ1-3, is DAGVTQSPTHLIKTRGQQVTLRCSPISGHKSVSWYQQVLGQGPQFIFQYYEKEERGRGNFPDRFSARQFPNYSSELNVNALLLGDSALYLCASSLEPGGNTIYFGEGSWLTVV.

The chain uses TRBV11-2 and TRBJ1-2; the D is unclear. This CDR3 spans 13 amino acids. In germline, CDR1 is SGHAT, CDR2 FQNNGV. The V gene lost 2 bases and the J gene lost 8 bases, with 12 bases spanning the gap. This CDR3 reads CASSLPNIWGYTF. Here the CDR3 DNA reads TGTGCCAGCAGCTTACCCAACATCTGGGGCTACACCTTC.

This clone was observed a handful of times. The V and J genes are TRBV6-1 and TRBJ2-7, with D unresolved. The CDR3 loop spans 14 amino acids. Trimming removed 3 bases at V and 6 bases at J, with 15 bases between. Germline CDR1 MNHNS, CDR2 SASEGT. The CDR3 sequence: CASSESRVVGEQYF. The CDR3 DNA reads as TGTGCCAGCAGTGAGTCCCGGGTGGTTGGCGAGCAGTACTTC.